The 22 T cell receptor beta chains reported below all come from one sample, sequenced in a study of metastatic and nonmetastatic thyroid tumors. MiXCR reprocessed the PCR reads for TCRdb. This table holds roughly 59,000 clones, around 15% found once. All patients reached thyroid surgery having received no treatment beforehand. The sample comprised blood. These receptors originate from a male donor with papillary thyroid cancer or a benign thyroid nodule (not recorded which). Some clones in this sample may be carry-over from other donors' samples.

This clone was detected many times. The CDR3 here is CASSHLQENSPLHF. In DNA, the CDR3 is TGTGCCAGCAGCCATTTACAGGAGAATTCACCCCTCCACTTT. This chain uses TRBV3-1 with TRBJ1-6, with TRBD1 as a possible D gene (5 bases). The CDR3 runs to 14 residues. Germline V gene sequence: CDR1 LGHDT, CDR2 YNNKEL (reference sequence). Trimming left V 3 bases short and J 7 bases short, with 10 bases between.

This clone was recorded many times. The chain joins TRBV6-1 to TRBJ1-1; 8 bases are a match to TRBD1. The J segment lost 4 bases and the V segment lost 5 bases, leaving 3 bases of the junction unmatched. This CDR3 comprises 13 residues. The germline V gene has CDR1 MNHNS and CDR2 SASEGT. CDR3 DNA: TGTGCCAGCAGTCCTACAGGGGGCACTGAAGCTTTCTTT. Encoded protein: CASSPTGGTEAFF.

This clone appeared many times. This chain uses TRBV25-1 with TRBJ1-1; 7 nucleotides line up with TRBD1. Germline V gives CDR1 MGHDK, CDR2 SYGVNS. The V and J ends lost 6 bases and 7 bases, in that order; junction bases with no gene match: 11. The CDR3 loop spans 14 amino acids. CDR3 coding DNA: TGTGCCAGCAGCGCTGACAGGGCGAAGGGTGAAGCTTTCTTT. It yields the protein CASSADRAKGEAFF. Complete variable domain (other parts from reference TRBV25-1 and TRBJ1-1): EADIYQTPRYLVIGTGKKITLECSQTMGHDKMYWYQQDPGMELHLIHYSYGVNSTEKGDLSSESTVSRIRTEHFPLTLESARPSHTSQYLCASSADRAKGEAFFGQGTRLTVV.

As concerns this clone: A read error is likely, as this CDR3 ends without the conserved phenylalanine or tryptophan. The chain employs TRBV7-8 and TRBJ1-2; D might be TRBD1 (6 bases). This CDR3 comprises 14 residues. Between the trimmed V and J ends, which lost 4 bases and 10 bases, there was a span of 19 bases. Germline-derived CDR1 and CDR2 are SGHVS and FQNEAQ. The DNA of the CDR3 is TGTGCCAGCAGCTCAACGGACAGTATAGACGTCTACACCTCC. It encodes CASSSTDSIDVYTS.

This clone came up many times. The chain links TRBV7-9 to TRBJ2-3; 8 bases line up with TRBD2. From germline, CDR1 is SEHNR and CDR2 FQNEAQ (reference sequence). V trimming: 5 bases; J trimming: 3 bases; junction bases outside the gene matches: 7. The CDR3 runs to 15 residues. The CDR3 DNA follows: TGTGCCAGCAGCCCCGGGGGGGGATGGACAGATACGCAGTATTTT. Translating it yields CASSPGGGWTDTQYF.

The table lists this clone with many counts. The V call is TRBV9, the J call TRBJ1-2; D may be TRBD1 (6 bases). Germline V gene data show CDR1 as SGDLS and CDR2 as YYNGEE. V shed 0 bases and J shed 6 bases, with 12 bases lying between them. The CDR3 is 14 residues long. The DNA of the CDR3 is TGTGCCAGCAGCGTAGATTCAGGGGTCGATGGCTACACCTTC. This sequence encodes CASSVDSGVDGYTF.

At least ten counts were recorded for this clone. The chain joins TRBV19 to TRBJ2-2; D call uncertain. This CDR3 has 15 residues. The V and J ends lost 1 base and 6 bases respectively, with 12 bases between them. Germline V gene sequence: CDR1 LNHDA, CDR2 SQIVND (reference sequence). Written as DNA, the CDR3 is TGTGCCAGTAGTATAGTGGCGGCGCGGTCCGGGGAGCTGTTTTTT. Protein: CASSIVAARSGELFF.

This clone was detected many times. The chain carries TRBV5-1 and TRBJ2-2; D is possibly TRBD2 (6 bases). The germline CDR1 and CDR2 sequences are SGHRS and YFSETQ. The V and J ends lost 0 bases and 3 bases respectively, with 15 bases between them. CDR3 length: 17 residues. CDR3 in DNA: TGCGCCAGCAGCTTGGTGGCGGGAACGGGAGACACCGGGGAGCTGTTTTTT. Its protein product is CASSLVAGTGDTGELFF.

A remark on this clone: One junction end disagrees with the germline gene, perhaps due to a read error. CDR3 bases: TGTGCCAGCAACTTCTCCGGGACGGACTCCCCCGGGGAGCTGCTTTTT. It is translated as CASNFSGTDSPGELLF. This sequence joins TRBV11-1 and TRBJ2-2; D may be TRBD1 or TRBD2 (5 bases each). Germline V gene lookup returns CDR1 SGHAT and CDR2 FQDESV (reference sequence). The CDR3 consists of 16 residues.

This clone appeared many times. The rearrangement uses TRBV28 and TRBJ2-7; 7 bases map to TRBD1. The CDR3 spans 19 residues. The ends lost 7 bases at V and 5 bases at J; junction bases unmatched: 26. The V gene's germline CDR1 is MDHEN and CDR2 SYDVKM. CDR3 residues: CASTHLRAPSTGKAHEQYF. CDR3 sequence (DNA): TGTGCCAGCACTCACCTCCGAGCCCCCTCGACAGGGAAGGCCCACGAGCAGTACTTC.

In this sample, this clone turned up many times. A junction end diverges from the germline sequence, so it may reflect a read error. Other DNA sequences in this sample translate to the same CDR3. The chain links TRBV7-7 to TRBJ2-1; 8 bases fit TRBD2. Germline V lookup: CDR1 SSHAT, CDR2 FNYEAQ (reference sequence). This CDR3 is built from 12 residues. CDR3 protein: CASSLSGGEQFF. The CDR3 region has the DNA TGTGCTAGCAGCTTATCGGGGGGGGAGCAGTTCTTC.

This clone occurred many times. This CDR3 reads CASSLNRGQPQHF. CDR3 in DNA: TGTGCCAGCAGTTTGAACAGGGGACAGCCCCAGCATTTT. The rearrangement uses TRBV28 and TRBJ1-5, with 7 nucleotides matching TRBD1. Per the germline V gene, CDR1 is MDHEN and CDR2 is SYDVKM. The length of the CDR3 is 13 residues. V was clipped by 3 bases and J by 7 bases; unmatched bases: 3.

This clone was detected only a few times. This sequence may be a read error, since a much larger clone differs from it by one base. The chain has TRBV11-2 and TRBJ2-5, with D hard to call. Germline V gene sequence: CDR1 SGHAT, CDR2 FQNNGV. CDR3 length equals 12 residues. Between the trimmed V and J ends, which lost 2 bases and 9 bases, there was a span of 10 bases. The CDR3: CASSLTGFPQYF. For the CDR3, the DNA is TGTGCCAGCAGCTTAACTGGGTTTCCCCAGTACTTC.

This clone was seen ten or more times. The chain is built from TRBV27 and TRBJ2-7; 10 nucleotides line up with TRBD1. V gave up 4 bases and J gave up 4 bases; unmatched junction bases: 4. From germline, CDR1 is MNHEY and CDR2 SMNVEV (reference sequence). The CDR3 has 14 amino acids. CDR3 sequence: CASSYGQGGYEQYF. CDR3 nucleotide sequence: TGTGCCAGCAGTTACGGACAGGGGGGGTACGAGCAGTACTTC.

This clone was counted only a few times. A much larger clone differs by one base, so this may be a read error. This chain links TRBV20-1 with TRBJ1-2; no definite D call. The length of the CDR3 is 12 residues. V lost 6 bases and J lost 0, with 8 bases in between. Germline assignment: CDR1 DFQATT and CDR2 SNEGSKA (reference sequence). The CDR3 bases are TGCAGTGCCGATGAAGCTAACTATGGCTACACCTTC. Residues: CSADEANYGYTF.

For this clone: A much larger clone sits a single nucleotide away, making a read error possible. The rearrangement uses TRBV6-4 and TRBJ2-5; D is possibly TRBD2 (9 bases). V dropped 6 bases and J dropped 5 bases, with 19 bases sitting between them. The CDR3 consists of 15 residues. CDR1 and CDR2 from the germline V gene are MRHNA and SNTAGT. CDR3 amino acids: CASRLASGTGETQYF. Here the CDR3 DNA reads TGTGCCAGCAGACTGGCTAGCGGGACAGGTGAGACCCAGTACTTC.

Many counts were recorded for this clone. The chain combines TRBV4-1 with TRBJ1-2; D may be TRBD1 (6 bases). The ends were cut back, 2 bases at V and 1 base at J, with 17 bases in the middle. Germline V gene sequence: CDR1 MGHRA, CDR2 YSYEKL. The CDR3 loop spans 17 amino acids. CDR3 sequence reads: CASSQPDRDTINYGYTF. CDR3 nucleotide sequence: TGCGCCAGCAGCCAACCGGACCGGGACACCATTAACTATGGCTACACCTTC.

In its sample, this clone was seen many times. The chain couples TRBV20-1 to TRBJ2-2; TRBD2 matches 7 bases. This CDR3 is 15 amino acids long. Germline CDR1 reads DFQATT; CDR2 reads SNEGSKA (reference sequence). Trimming took 6 bases from V and 5 from J; bases not matched to a gene: 12. The CDR3 DNA is TGCAGTGCGGGGAGGGCAGGGAGTGGGACCGGGGAGCTGTTTTTT. As protein: CSAGRAGSGTGELFF.

By frequency in the sample, this clone is medium-sized (0.01 to 0.1%). The same CDR3 can be traced to other DNA sequences in this sample. The chain recombines TRBV6-1 with TRBJ2-7; TRBD2 matches 7 bases. Unmatched junction bases numbered 0, after V lost 2 bases and J lost 2 bases. The CDR3 runs to 13 residues. Germline CDR1 is MNHNS and CDR2 is SASEGT. In DNA form, the CDR3 reads TGTGCCAGCAGTGAACGGGGGGCCTACGAGCAGTACTTC. Translation: CASSERGAYEQYF.

This clone was picked up many times. The V call is TRBV6-1, the J call TRBJ1-2, with 8 bases that match TRBD1. This CDR3 comprises 13 residues. With 3 bases clipped from V and 9 bases from J, the junction kept 6 bases outside the gene matches. Per germline, CDR1 MNHNS and CDR2 SASEGT. The CDR3 DNA follows: TGTGCCAGCAGTGACACAGGGGGGACGAGCTACACCTTC. Residues: CASSDTGGTSYTF.

This clone was seen repeatedly, ten times or more. The chain has TRBV7-6 and TRBJ2-3, with 8 bases fitting TRBD2. From germline, CDR1 is SGHVS and CDR2 FNYEAQ. V was clipped by 1 base and J by 6 bases; unmatched bases: 9. This CDR3 is 16 amino acids long. CDR3 sequence: CASSLEVWASGDTQYF. The CDR3 coding sequence is TGTGCCAGCAGCTTAGAGGTTTGGGCTAGCGGGGATACGCAGTATTTT.

As to this clone: A read error is likely, as this CDR3 ends without the conserved phenylalanine or tryptophan. The DNA is left out, because the CDR3 cannot be placed on it with certainty; the CDR3 is given as TCRdb lists it. The genes are TRBV20-1 and TRBJ2-7; the table's D call, TRBD1, was not checked against the DNA. The CDR3 is 13 amino acids in total, end residues counted. Germline V gene data show CDR1 as DFQATT and CDR2 as SNEGSKA (reference sequence). The CDR3 sequence is CSAQVTGRYEQHL.